The T cell receptor (beta chain) under discussion was sequenced for a study of T cells after yellow fever vaccination. This clonotype was seen a few times. TCRdb reprocessed the 5' RACE reads via MiXCR and lists one record per CDR3 protein. The top ten hold 14% of the sample, which has a few hundred thousand distinct CDR3 sequences, under 25% seen once. The CDR3 sequence is 13 residues long. Between the trimmed V and J ends, which lost 0 bases and 3 bases, there was a span of 9 bases. Germline CDR1 is DFQATT and CDR2 is SNEGSKA (reference sequence). V usage is TRBV20-1 and J usage is TRBJ2-7; possibly TRBD1 for D (5 bases). The sequence came from a man aged 30 to 39 who received the YFV17D yellow fever vaccine. The specimen was PBMCs, collected 15 days after the yellow fever booster vaccination. CDR3 coding DNA: TGCAGTGCTAGAGAGGGGCTCTACTACGAGCAGTACTTC. This encodes CSAREGLYYEQYF.